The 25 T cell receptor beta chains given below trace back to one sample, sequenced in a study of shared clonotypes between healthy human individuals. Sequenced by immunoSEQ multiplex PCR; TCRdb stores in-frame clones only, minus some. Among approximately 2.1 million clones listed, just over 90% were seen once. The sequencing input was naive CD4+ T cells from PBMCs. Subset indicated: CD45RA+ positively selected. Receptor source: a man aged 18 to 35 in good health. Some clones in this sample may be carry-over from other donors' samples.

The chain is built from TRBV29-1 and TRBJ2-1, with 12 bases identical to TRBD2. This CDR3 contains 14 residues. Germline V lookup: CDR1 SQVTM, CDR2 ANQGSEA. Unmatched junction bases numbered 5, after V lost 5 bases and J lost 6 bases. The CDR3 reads CSVSATSGSNEQFF. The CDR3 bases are TGCAGCGTTTCCGCGACTAGCGGGAGCAATGAGCAGTTCTTC.

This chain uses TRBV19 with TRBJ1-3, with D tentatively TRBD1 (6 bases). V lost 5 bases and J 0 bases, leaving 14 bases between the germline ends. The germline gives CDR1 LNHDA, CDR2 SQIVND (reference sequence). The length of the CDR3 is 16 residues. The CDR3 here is CASSPGQYRSGNTIYF. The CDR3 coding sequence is TGTGCCAGTAGTCCCGGACAGTACCGCTCTGGAAACACCATATATTTT.

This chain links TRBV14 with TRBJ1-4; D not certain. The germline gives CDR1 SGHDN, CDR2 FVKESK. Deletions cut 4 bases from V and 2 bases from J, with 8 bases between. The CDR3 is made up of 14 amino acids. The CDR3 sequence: CASSPGTTNEKLFF. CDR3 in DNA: TGTGCCAGCAGCCCAGGCACGACTAATGAAAAACTGTTTTTT.

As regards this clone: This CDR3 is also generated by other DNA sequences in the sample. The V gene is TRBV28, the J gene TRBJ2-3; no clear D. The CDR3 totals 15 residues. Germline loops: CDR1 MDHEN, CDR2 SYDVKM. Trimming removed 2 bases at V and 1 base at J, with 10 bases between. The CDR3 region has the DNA TGTGCCAGCAGTTTAGGCGGAGAGGGCACAGATACGCAGTATTTT. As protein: CASSLGGEGTDTQYF.

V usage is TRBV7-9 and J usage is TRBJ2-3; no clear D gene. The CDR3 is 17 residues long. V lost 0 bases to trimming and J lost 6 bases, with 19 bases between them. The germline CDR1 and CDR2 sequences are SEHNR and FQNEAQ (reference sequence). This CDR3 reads CASSLALRPDVEDTQYF. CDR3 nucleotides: TGTGCCAGCAGCTTAGCCCTTCGGCCCGACGTTGAGGATACGCAGTATTTT.

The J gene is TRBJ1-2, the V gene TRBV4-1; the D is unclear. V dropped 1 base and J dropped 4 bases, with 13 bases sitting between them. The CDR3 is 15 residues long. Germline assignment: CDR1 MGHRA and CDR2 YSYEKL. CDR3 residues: CASSQGLAFPYGYTF. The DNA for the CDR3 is TGCGCCAGCAGCCAAGGTCTCGCGTTTCCCTATGGCTACACCTTC.

The CDR3 loop reads CASSSHYEQFF. CDR3 DNA sequence: TGTGCCAGCAGCTCCCATTATGAGCAGTTCTTC. The rearrangement uses TRBV7-9 and TRBJ2-1; D unclear. The germline V and J ends were trimmed by 4 bases and 8 bases, with 6 bases remaining between them. From germline, CDR1 is SEHNR and CDR2 FQNEAQ (reference sequence). The CDR3 loop spans 11 amino acids.

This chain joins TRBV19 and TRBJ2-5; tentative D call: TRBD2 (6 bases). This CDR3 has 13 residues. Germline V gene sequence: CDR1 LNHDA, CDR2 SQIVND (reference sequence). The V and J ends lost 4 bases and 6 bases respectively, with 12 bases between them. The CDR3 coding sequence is TGTGCCAGTAGTACAGAGGGGAGGAAGACCCAGTACTTC. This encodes CASSTEGRKTQYF.

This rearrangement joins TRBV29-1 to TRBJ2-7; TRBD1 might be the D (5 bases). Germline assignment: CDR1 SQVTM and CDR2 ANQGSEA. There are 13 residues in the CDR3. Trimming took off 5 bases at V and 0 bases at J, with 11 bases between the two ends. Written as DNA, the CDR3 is TGCAGCGTTTCCCAGGGCAGCTCCTACGAGCAGTACTTC. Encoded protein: CSVSQGSSYEQYF.

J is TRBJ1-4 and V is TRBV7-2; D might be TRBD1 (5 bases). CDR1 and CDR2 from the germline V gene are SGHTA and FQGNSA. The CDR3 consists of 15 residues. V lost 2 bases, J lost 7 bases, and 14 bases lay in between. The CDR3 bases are TGTGCCAGCAGCTTAAACGCGGGGCTGGGTGAAAAACTGTTTTTT. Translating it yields CASSLNAGLGEKLFF.

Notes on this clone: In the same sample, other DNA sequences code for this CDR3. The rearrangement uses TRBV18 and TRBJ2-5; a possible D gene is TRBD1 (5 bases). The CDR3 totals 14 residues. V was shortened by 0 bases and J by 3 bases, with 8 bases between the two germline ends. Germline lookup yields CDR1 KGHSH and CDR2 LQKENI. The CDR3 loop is CASSPPGAEETQYF. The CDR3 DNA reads TGTGCCAGCTCACCACCTGGGGCTGAAGAGACCCAGTACTTC. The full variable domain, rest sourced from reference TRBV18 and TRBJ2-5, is NAGVMQNPRHLVRRRGQEARLRCSPMKGHSHVYWYRQLPEEGLKFMVYLQKENIIDESGMPKERFSAEFPKEGPSILRIQQVVRGDSAAYFCASSPPGAEETQYFGPGTRLLVL.

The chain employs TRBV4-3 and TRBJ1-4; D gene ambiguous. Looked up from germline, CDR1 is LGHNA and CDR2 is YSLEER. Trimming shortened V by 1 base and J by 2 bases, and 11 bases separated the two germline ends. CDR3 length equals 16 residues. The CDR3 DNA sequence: TGCGCCAGCAGCCAAGTTCTGGGGATGACTAATGAAAAACTGTTTTTT. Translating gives CASSQVLGMTNEKLFF.

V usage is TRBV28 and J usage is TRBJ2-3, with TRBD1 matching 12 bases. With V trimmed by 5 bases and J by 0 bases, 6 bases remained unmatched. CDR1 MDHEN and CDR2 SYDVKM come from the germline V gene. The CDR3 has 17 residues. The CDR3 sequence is CASSAWDRGPSTDTQYF. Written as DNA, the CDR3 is TGTGCCAGCAGTGCATGGGACAGGGGGCCCAGCACAGATACGCAGTATTTT.

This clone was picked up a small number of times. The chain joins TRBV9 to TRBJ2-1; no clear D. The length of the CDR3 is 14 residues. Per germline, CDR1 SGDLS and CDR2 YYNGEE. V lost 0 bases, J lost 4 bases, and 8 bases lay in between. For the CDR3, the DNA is TGTGCCAGCAGCGTAGGCATGGGGTACAATGAGCAGTTCTTC. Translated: CASSVGMGYNEQFF.

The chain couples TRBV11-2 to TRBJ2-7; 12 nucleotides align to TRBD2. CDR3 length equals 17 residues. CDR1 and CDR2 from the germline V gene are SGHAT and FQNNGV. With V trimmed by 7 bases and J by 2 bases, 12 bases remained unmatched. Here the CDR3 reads CASTPFPTSGRTYEQYF. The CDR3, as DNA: TGTGCCAGCACCCCTTTTCCCACTAGCGGGAGGACCTACGAGCAGTACTTC.

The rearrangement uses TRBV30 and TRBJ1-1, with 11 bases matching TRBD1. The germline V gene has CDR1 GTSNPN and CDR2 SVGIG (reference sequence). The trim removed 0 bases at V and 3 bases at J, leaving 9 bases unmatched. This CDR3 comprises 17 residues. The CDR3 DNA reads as TGTGCCTGGAGTGTACAGAGGACAGGGGGCGCGTACACTGAAGCTTTCTTT. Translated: CAWSVQRTGGAYTEAFF.

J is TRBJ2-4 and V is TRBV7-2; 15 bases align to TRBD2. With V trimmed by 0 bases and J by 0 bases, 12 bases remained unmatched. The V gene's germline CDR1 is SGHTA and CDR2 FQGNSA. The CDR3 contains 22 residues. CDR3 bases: TGTGCCAGCAGCTTAGCGCCCCCGGGACTAGCGGGAGGAGGTAGAGCCAAAAACATTCAGTACTTC. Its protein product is CASSLAPPGLAGGGRAKNIQYF. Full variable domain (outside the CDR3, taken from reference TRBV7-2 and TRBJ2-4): GAGVSQSPSNKVTEKGKDVELRCDPISGHTALYWYRQSLGQGLEFLIYFQGNSAPDKSGLPSDRFSAERTGGSVSTLTIQRTQQEDSAVYLCASSLAPPGLAGGGRAKNIQYFGAGTRLSVL.

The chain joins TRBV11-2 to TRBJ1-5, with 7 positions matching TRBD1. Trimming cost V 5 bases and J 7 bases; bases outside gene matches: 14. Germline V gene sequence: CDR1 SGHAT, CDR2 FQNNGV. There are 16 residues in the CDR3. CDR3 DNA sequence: TGTGCCAGCAGCCACATAAGACAGGGTGGTAACCAGCCCCAGCATTTT. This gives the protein CASSHIRQGGNQPQHF.

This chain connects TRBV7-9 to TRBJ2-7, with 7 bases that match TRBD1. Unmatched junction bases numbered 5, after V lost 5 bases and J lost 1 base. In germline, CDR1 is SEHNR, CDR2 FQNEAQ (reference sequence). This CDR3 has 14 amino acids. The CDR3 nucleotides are TGTGCCAGCAGCACCGGGACAGCATCCTACGAGCAGTACTTC. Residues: CASSTGTASYEQYF.

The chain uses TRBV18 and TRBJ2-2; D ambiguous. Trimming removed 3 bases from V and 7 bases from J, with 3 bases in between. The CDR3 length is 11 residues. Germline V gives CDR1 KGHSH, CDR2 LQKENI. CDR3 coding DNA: TGTGCCAGCTCACCTTACGGGGAGCTGTTTTTT. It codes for CASSPYGELFF.

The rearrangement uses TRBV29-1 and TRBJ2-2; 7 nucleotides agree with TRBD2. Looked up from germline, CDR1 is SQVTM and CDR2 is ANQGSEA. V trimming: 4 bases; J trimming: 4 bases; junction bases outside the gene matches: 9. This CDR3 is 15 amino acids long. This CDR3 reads CSVVLSSGTTGELFF. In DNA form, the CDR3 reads TGCAGCGTTGTATTGTCAAGCGGGACCACCGGGGAGCTGTTTTTT.

The CDR3 region has the DNA TGTGCCAGCTCACCAACGACGGGTAATGAAAAACTGTTTTTT. It is translated as CASSPTTGNEKLFF. This rearrangement joins TRBV18 to TRBJ1-4; no definite D call. Germline V gene data show CDR1 as KGHSH and CDR2 as LQKENI. The CDR3 covers 14 residues. The V end was cut by 2 bases, the J end by 4 bases, with 8 bases between.

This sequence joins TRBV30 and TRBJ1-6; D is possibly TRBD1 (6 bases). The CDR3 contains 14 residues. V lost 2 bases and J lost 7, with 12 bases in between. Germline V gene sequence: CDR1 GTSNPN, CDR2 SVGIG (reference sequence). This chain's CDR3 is CAWSFWTVNSPLHF. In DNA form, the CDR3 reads TGTGCCTGGAGTTTTTGGACAGTAAATTCACCCCTCCACTTT. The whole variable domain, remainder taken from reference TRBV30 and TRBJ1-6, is SQTIHQWPATLVQPVGSPLSLECTVEGTSNPNLYWYRQAAGRGLQLLFYSVGIGQISSEVPQNLSASRPQDRQFILSSKKLLLSDSGFYLCAWSFWTVNSPLHFGNGTRLTVT.

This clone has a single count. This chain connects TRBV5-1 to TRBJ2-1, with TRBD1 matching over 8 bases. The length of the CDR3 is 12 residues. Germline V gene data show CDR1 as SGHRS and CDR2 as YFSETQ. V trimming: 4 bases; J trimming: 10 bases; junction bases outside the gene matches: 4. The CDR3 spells CASSLHRGEQFF. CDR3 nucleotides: TGCGCCAGCAGCCTTCACAGGGGGGAGCAGTTCTTC.

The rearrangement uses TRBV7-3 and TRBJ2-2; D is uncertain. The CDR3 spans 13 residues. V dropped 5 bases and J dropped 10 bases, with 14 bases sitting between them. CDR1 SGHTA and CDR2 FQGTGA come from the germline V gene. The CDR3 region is CASSGRSAEELFF. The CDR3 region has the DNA TGTGCCAGCAGCGGTAGAAGTGCGGAGGAGCTGTTTTTT.